These 18 T cell receptor beta chains share one sample of origin, sequenced in a study of blood T cell repertoires in COVID-19. Only in-frame clones appear in the TCRdb table, and some are missing; sequencing was by immunoSEQ multiplex PCR. The sample has approximately 150,000 clones; roughly 80% are singletons. The sequenced sample consisted of PBMCs or T cells enriched from blood (not recorded which). These receptors all come from a woman aged 45-59 years who had recovered from COVID-19.

V gene TRBV5-5 combines with J gene TRBJ2-1; the match to TRBD1 covers 9 bases. The germline V gene encodes CDR1 SGHKS and CDR2 YYEKEE (reference sequence). V lost 4 bases, J lost 10 bases, and 9 bases stayed unmatched. The CDR3 is 14 amino acids. The CDR3 region is CASSRTGDNAEQFF. In DNA, the CDR3 is TGTGCCAGCAGCAGGACAGGGGACAATGCGGAGCAGTTCTTC.

V is TRBV7-3 and J is TRBJ2-1; possible D gene TRBD2, 6 bases. V was trimmed by 5 bases and J by 5 bases, leaving 25 bases between them. Per germline, CDR1 SGHTA and CDR2 FQGTGA. This CDR3 is built from 18 residues. The CDR3 DNA is TGTGCCAGCAGCCCTAATAACCCTGGGGCGGGGCAAAACAATGAGCAGTTCTTC. It codes for CASSPNNPGAGQNNEQFF.

The genes are TRBV6-5 and TRBJ1-1; D is unresolved. Germline V gene sequence: CDR1 MNHEY, CDR2 SVGAGI. V was clipped by 6 bases and J by 1 base, with 9 bases between them. The CDR3 is made up of 13 amino acids. CDR3 sequence reads: CASSAGRNTEAFF. For the CDR3, the DNA is TGTGCCAGCAGCGCCGGGAGGAACACTGAAGCTTTCTTT.

The chain joins TRBV7-2 to TRBJ2-3; 12 nucleotides align to TRBD2. This CDR3 contains 16 residues. With 5 bases clipped from V and 1 base from J, the junction kept 4 bases outside the gene matches. Germline CDR1 and CDR2: SGHTA and FQGNSA. CDR3: CASSPRLAGGTDTQYF. The CDR3 nucleotides read TGTGCCAGCAGCCCGCGACTAGCGGGGGGCACAGATACGCAGTATTTT.

The V and J genes are TRBV5-1 and TRBJ2-3, with a weak D call TRBD2 (5 bases). The CDR3 sequence is 13 residues long. Trimming left V 2 bases short and J 5 bases short, with 9 bases between. Germline V CDR1 and CDR2: SGHRS, YFSETQ. CDR3 in amino acids: CASSLRRGDTQYF. As DNA, the CDR3 is TGCGCCAGCAGCTTAAGACGGGGAGATACGCAGTATTTT.

V usage is TRBV7-9 and J usage is TRBJ1-5, with 7 bases lining up with TRBD1. The V gene's germline CDR1 is SEHNR and CDR2 FQNEAQ (reference sequence). This CDR3 has 13 residues. The V gene end was trimmed by 4 bases and the J gene end by 5 bases; junction bases not matched to a gene: 2. CDR3 sequence reads: CASSWGQHQPQHF. The CDR3 DNA follows: TGTGCCAGCAGCTGGGGACAGCATCAGCCCCAGCATTTT.

The chain couples TRBV28 to TRBJ2-3; maybe TRBD1 (6 bases). Germline-derived CDR1 and CDR2 are MDHEN and SYDVKM. This CDR3 region has 16 residues. Trimming shortened V by 4 bases and J by 1 base, and 15 bases separated the two germline ends. Here the CDR3 DNA reads TGTGCCAGCAGTTCCTCAGGGGTAGAGGGCACAGATACGCAGTATTTT. Its protein product is CASSSSGVEGTDTQYF. Full variable domain (missing parts from reference TRBV28 and TRBJ2-3): DVKVTQSSRYLVKRTGEKVFLECVQDMDHENMFWYRQDPGLGLRLIYFSYDVKMKEKGDIPEGYSVSREKKERFSLILESASTNQTSMYLCASSSSGVEGTDTQYFGPGTRLTVL.

V is TRBV4-3 and J is TRBJ1-2; D might be TRBD1 (6 bases). Looked up from germline, CDR1 is LGHNA and CDR2 is YSLEER. V lost 3 bases to trimming and J lost 4 bases, with 15 bases between them. The CDR3 length is 15 residues. CDR3 region: CASSQEQGLGYGYTF. The CDR3 DNA reads as TGCGCCAGCAGCCAGGAACAGGGCTTGGGCTATGGCTACACCTTC.

The chain links TRBV29-1 to TRBJ2-3; TRBD2 aligns across 13 bases. The CDR3 is 15 amino acids. Germline CDR1 SQVTM, CDR2 ANQGSEA. After removal of 4 bases from V and 3 bases from J, the junction contained 4 bases not matched to a gene. For the CDR3, the DNA is TGCAGCGTTGGGACTAGCGGGGGAAAAACAGATACGCAGTATTTT. It yields the protein CSVGTSGGKTDTQYF.

This chain links TRBV7-8 with TRBJ1-5; D ambiguous. V was shortened by 3 bases and J by 6 bases, with 12 bases between the two germline ends. The CDR3 is made up of 14 amino acids. Germline V gives CDR1 SGHVS, CDR2 FQNEAQ. The CDR3 reads CASSFEGESQPQHF. In DNA form, the CDR3 reads TGTGCCAGCAGCTTTGAGGGAGAGAGTCAGCCCCAGCATTTT.

This clone was found a few times. The chain uses TRBV27 and TRBJ2-3, with D perhaps matching TRBD2 (6 bases). Germline CDR1 reads MNHEY; CDR2 reads SMNVEV (reference sequence). The CDR3 has 15 amino acids. Trimming removed 2 bases from V and 3 bases from J, with 12 bases in between. The CDR3 loop is CASSLGTVSTDTQYF. The CDR3 nucleotides read TGTGCCAGCAGTTTAGGGACTGTAAGTACAGATACGCAGTATTTT.

The chain has TRBV24-1 and TRBJ1-2; D uncertain. Germline loops: CDR1 KGHDR, CDR2 SFDVKD. Trimming removed 11 bases at V and 8 bases at J, with 8 bases between. The CDR3 sequence is 9 residues long. The CDR3, as DNA: TGTGCCAGAGGAAAGGGCTACACCTTC. Its translation is CARGKGYTF.

The gene calls are TRBV4-1 and TRBJ1-2, with D perhaps TRBD1 (5 bases). Germline V gene sequence: CDR1 MGHRA, CDR2 YSYEKL. CDR3 length: 15 residues. The germline V and J ends were trimmed by 4 bases and 0 bases, with 12 bases remaining between them. The CDR3 DNA sequence: TGCGCCAGCAGCCCGACCGCAGGGACTAACTATGGCTACACCTTC. Its translation: CASSPTAGTNYGYTF.

The rearrangement uses TRBV7-9 and TRBJ1-3; D may be TRBD1 (5 bases). The V and J ends lost 2 bases and 2 bases respectively, with 10 bases between them. CDR3 size: 15 residues. Germline-derived CDR1 and CDR2 are SEHNR and FQNEAQ (reference sequence). The CDR3 DNA is TGTGCCAGCAGCTTAAGGGGAGGGACTGGAAACACCATATATTTT. Translation: CASSLRGGTGNTIYF. The whole variable domain, filled in from reference TRBV7-9 and TRBJ1-3, reads DTGVSQNPRHKITKRGQNVTFRCDPISEHNRLYWYRQTLGQGPEFLTYFQNEAQLEKSRLLSDRFSAERPKGSFSTLEIQRTEQGDSAMYLCASSLRGGTGNTIYFGEGSWLTVV.

V usage is TRBV4-1 and J usage is TRBJ1-5, with unresolved D. The V and J ends lost 5 bases and 7 bases respectively, with 9 bases between them. Germline V gives CDR1 MGHRA, CDR2 YSYEKL. The CDR3 has 12 amino acids. The DNA of the CDR3 is TGCGCCAGCAGCGACCTCGGGCAGCCCCAGCATTTT. Translation: CASSDLGQPQHF.

V usage is TRBV29-1 and J usage is TRBJ1-5; 10 positions agree with TRBD1. The CDR3 totals 15 residues. Per the germline V gene, CDR1 is SQVTM and CDR2 is ANQGSEA. V was pared by 6 bases and J by 5 bases, with 10 bases of the junction left unmatched. The CDR3 sequence is CSVAYGTGDHQPQHF. The DNA for the CDR3 is TGCAGCGTGGCGTACGGGACAGGGGATCATCAGCCCCAGCATTTT.

The V call is TRBV3-1 (or the pseudogene TRBV3-2), the J call TRBJ1-1; no firm D call. The CDR3 has 15 amino acids. V shed 5 bases and J shed 4 bases, with 17 bases lying between them. Germline V gene lookup returns CDR1 LGHDT and CDR2 YNNKEL (reference sequence). As DNA, the CDR3 is TGTGCCAGCAGCGAGGAGACGCGGGCGGGCACTGAAGCTTTCTTT. It encodes CASSEETRAGTEAFF.

The chain uses TRBV28 and TRBJ2-3; D is perhaps TRBD1 (7 bases). The CDR3 has 14 amino acids. Germline loops: CDR1 MDHEN, CDR2 SYDVKM. The germline V and J ends were trimmed by 3 bases and 5 bases, with 12 bases remaining between them. The CDR3 nucleotides read TGTGCCAGCAGTTTGGAGGGGGCGAGAGATACGCAGTATTTT. Translating it yields CASSLEGARDTQYF.